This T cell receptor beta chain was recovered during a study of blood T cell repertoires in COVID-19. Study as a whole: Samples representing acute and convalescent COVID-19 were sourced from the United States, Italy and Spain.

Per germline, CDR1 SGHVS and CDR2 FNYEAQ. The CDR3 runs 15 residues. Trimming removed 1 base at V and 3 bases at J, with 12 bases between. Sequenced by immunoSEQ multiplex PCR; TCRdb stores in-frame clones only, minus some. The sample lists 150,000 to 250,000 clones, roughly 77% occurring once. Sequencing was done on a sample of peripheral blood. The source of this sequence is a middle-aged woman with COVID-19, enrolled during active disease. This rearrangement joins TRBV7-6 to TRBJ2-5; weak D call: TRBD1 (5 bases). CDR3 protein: CASSLDPGSEETQYF. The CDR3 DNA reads TGTGCCAGCAGCTTAGATCCAGGGTCGGAAGAGACCCAGTACTTC.